The entry below describes one T cell receptor (beta chain). CDR1 DFQATT and CDR2 SNEGSKA come from the germline V gene (reference sequence). The ends lost 6 bases at V and 4 bases at J; junction bases unmatched: 11. This CDR3 comprises 15 residues. The source of the sample is a study of identical twins. TCRdb redid the calling of the 5' RACE reads with MiXCR, one entry per CDR3 protein. The table has roughly 750,000 distinct CDR3 sequences, about 20% seen once; the top ten hold roughly 4%. These data are also associated with another study on T cells expressing NK-cell markers.

This TCR derives from a woman in her late teens or twenties in good health. The sample comprised PBMCs. The chain is built from TRBV20-1 and TRBJ2-1; the match to TRBD2 covers 8 bases. The CDR3: CSAAYSGATYNEQFF. In nucleotides, the CDR3 is TGCAGTGCGGCCTATAGCGGGGCGACGTACAATGAGCAGTTCTTC.